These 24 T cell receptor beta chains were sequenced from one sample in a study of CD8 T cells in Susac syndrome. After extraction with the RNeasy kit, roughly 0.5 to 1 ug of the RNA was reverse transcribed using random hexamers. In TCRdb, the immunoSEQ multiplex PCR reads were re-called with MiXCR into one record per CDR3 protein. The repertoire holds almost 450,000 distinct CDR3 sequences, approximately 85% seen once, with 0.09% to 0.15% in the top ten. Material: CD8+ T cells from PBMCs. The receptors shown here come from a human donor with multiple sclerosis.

The CDR3 DNA follows: TGTGCCACCAGCAGAGTTTCTGACGGGACTGAGCAGTTCTTC. Translated, it gives CATSRVSDGTEQFF. The chain combines TRBV15 with TRBJ2-1, with D possibly called TRBD1 or TRBD2 (5 bases each). CDR1 is LNHNV, CDR2 YYDKDF, per germline (reference sequence). Between the trimmed V and J ends, which lost 1 base and 9 bases, there was a span of 13 bases. The CDR3 has 14 residues. The full variable domain, in which reference TRBV15 and TRBJ2-1 provide the parts outside the CDR3, is DAMVIQNPRYQVTQFGKPVTLSCSQTLNHNVMYWYQQKSSQAPKLLFHYYDKDFNNEADTPDNFQSRRPNTSFCFLDIRSPGLGDTAMYLCATSRVSDGTEQFFGPGTRLTVL.

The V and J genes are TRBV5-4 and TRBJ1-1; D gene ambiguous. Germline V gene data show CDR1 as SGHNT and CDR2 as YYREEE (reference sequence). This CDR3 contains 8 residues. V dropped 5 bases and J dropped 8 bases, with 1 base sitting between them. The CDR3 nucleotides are TGTGCCAGCAGAGAAGCTTTCTTT. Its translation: CASREAFF.

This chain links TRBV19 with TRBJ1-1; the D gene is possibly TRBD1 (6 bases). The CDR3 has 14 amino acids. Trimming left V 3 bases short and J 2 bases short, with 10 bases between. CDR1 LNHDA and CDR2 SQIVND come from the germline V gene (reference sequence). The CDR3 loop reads CASSIGTTNTEAFF. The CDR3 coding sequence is TGTGCCAGTAGTATTGGGACAACCAACACTGAAGCTTTCTTT.

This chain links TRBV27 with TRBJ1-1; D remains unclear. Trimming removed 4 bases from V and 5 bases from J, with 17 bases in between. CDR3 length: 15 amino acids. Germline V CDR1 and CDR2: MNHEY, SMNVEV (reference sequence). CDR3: CASSSQSRTGTEAFF. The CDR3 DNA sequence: TGTGCCAGCAGTTCTCAGTCGAGGACGGGGACTGAAGCTTTCTTT.

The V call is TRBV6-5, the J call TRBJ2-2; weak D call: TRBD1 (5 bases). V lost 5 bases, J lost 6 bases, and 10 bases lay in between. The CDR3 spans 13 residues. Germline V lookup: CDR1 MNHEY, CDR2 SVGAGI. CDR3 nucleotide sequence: TGTGCCAGCAGTCAGGGTGCAGCCGGGGAGCTGTTTTTT. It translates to CASSQGAAGELFF.

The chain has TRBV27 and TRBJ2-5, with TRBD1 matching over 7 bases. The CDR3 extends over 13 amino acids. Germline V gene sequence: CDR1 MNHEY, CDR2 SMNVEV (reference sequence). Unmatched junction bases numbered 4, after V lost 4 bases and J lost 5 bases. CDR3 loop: CASSSTGPETQYF. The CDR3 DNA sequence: TGTGCCAGCAGTTCGACAGGGCCGGAGACCCAGTACTTC.

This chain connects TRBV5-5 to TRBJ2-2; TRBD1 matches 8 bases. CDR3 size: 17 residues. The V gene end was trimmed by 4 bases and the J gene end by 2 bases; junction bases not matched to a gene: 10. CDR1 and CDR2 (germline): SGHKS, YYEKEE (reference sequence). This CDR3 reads CASSLDPTGANTGELFF. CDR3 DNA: TGTGCCAGCAGCCTAGATCCGACAGGGGCTAACACCGGGGAGCTGTTTTTT.

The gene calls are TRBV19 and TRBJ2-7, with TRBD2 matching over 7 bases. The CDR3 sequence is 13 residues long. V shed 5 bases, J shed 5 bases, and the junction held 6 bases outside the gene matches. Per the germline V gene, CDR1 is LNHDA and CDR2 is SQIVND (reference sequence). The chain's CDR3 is CASSPRLADEQYF. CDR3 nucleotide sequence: TGTGCCAGTAGTCCGAGACTAGCTGACGAGCAGTACTTC.

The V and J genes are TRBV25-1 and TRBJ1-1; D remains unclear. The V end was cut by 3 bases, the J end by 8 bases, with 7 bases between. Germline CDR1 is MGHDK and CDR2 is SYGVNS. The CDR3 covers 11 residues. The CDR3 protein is CASSDSGEAFF. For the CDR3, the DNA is TGTGCCAGCAGTGACTCCGGAGAAGCTTTCTTT.

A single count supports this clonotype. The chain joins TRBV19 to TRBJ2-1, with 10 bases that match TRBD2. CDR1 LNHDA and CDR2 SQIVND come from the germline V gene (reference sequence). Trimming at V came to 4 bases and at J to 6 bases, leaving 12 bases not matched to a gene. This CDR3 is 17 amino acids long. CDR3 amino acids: CASSTPPGLAYGNEQFF. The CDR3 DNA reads TGTGCCAGTAGTACGCCTCCGGGACTAGCGTATGGCAATGAGCAGTTCTTC.

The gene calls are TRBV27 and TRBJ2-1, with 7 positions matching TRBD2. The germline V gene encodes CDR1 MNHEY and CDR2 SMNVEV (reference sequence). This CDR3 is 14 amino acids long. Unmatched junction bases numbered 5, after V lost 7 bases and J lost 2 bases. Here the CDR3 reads CASTRAGPYNEQFF. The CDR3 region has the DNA TGTGCCAGCACCCGAGCGGGACCCTACAATGAGCAGTTCTTC.

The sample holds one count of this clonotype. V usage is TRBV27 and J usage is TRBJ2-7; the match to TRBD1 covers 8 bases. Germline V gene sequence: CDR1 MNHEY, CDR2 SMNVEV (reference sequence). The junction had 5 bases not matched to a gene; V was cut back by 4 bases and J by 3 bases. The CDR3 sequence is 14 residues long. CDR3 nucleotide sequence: TGTGCCAGCAGTTCTTACAGGGGGTGCTACGAGCAGTACTTC. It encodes CASSSYRGCYEQYF.

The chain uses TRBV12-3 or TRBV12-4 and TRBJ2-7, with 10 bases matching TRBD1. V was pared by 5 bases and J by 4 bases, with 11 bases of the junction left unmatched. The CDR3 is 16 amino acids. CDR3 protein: CASSGASGQGFYEQYF. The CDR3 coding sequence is TGTGCCAGCAGTGGGGCCTCGGGACAGGGGTTTTACGAGCAGTACTTC.

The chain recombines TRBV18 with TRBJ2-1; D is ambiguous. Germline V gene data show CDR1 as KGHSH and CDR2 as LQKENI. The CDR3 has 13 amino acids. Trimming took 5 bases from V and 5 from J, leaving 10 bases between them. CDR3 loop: CASSEGTHNEQFF. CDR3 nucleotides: TGTGCCAGCTCAGAAGGTACTCACAATGAGCAGTTCTTC.

CDR3 in amino acids: CASSPVGGTEAFF. Written as DNA, the CDR3 is TGTGCCAGCAGCCCCGTGGGGGGCACTGAAGCTTTCTTT. This chain uses TRBV7-9 with TRBJ1-1; tentatively, D is TRBD1 (5 bases). The V and J ends lost 5 bases and 4 bases respectively, with 11 bases between them. The CDR3 is 13 residues long. Germline V gene data show CDR1 as SEHNR and CDR2 as FQNEAQ (reference sequence). Looking up the rest from reference TRBV7-9 and TRBJ1-1 gives the full variable domain: DTGVSQNPRHKITKRGQNVTFRCDPISEHNRLYWYRQTLGQGPEFLTYFQNEAQLEKSRLLSDRFSAERPKGSFSTLEIQRTEQGDSAMYLCASSPVGGTEAFFGQGTRLTVV.

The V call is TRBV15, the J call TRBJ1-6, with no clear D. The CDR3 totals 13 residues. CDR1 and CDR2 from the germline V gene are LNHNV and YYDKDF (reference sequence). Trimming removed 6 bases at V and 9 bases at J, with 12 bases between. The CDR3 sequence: CATRDPLGSPLHF. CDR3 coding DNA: TGTGCCACCAGAGACCCTCTGGGTTCACCCCTCCACTTT.

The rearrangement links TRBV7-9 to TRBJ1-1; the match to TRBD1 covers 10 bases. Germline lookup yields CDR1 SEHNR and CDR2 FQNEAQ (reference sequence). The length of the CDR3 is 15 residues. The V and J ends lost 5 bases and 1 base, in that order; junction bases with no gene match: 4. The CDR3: CASSPRQGANTEAFF. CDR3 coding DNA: TGTGCCAGCAGCCCCAGACAGGGGGCGAACACTGAAGCTTTCTTT.

The CDR3 sequence: CASSYSRDNEQYF. The DNA for the CDR3 is TGTGCCAGCAGTTACTCGAGGGATAACGAGCAGTACTTC. This chain uses TRBV6-5 with TRBJ2-7; D is perhaps TRBD2 (5 bases). The ends were cut back, 0 bases at V and 5 bases at J, with 8 bases in the middle. The CDR3 contains 13 residues. Per germline, CDR1 MNHEY and CDR2 SVGAGI.

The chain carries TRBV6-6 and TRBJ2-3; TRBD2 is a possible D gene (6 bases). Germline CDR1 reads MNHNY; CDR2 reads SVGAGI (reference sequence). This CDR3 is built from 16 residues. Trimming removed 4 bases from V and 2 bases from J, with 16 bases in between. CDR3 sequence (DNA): TGTGCCAGCAGTTTTCCTACGAGGGAGGACACAGATACGCAGTATTTT. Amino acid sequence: CASSFPTREDTDTQYF.

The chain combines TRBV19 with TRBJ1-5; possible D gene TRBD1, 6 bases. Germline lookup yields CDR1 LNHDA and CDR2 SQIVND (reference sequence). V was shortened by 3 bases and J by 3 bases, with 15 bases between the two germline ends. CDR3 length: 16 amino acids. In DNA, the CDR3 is TGTGCCAGTAGTATCCCCCCCAGGGGCAACAATCAGCCCCAGCATTTT. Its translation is CASSIPPRGNNQPQHF.

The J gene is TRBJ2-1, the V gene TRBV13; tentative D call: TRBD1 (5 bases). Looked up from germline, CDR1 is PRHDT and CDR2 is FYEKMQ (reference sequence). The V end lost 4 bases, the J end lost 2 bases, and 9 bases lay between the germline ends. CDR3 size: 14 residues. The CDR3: CASSSTTAYNEQFF. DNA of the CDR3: TGTGCCAGCAGCTCTACGACAGCCTACAATGAGCAGTTCTTC.

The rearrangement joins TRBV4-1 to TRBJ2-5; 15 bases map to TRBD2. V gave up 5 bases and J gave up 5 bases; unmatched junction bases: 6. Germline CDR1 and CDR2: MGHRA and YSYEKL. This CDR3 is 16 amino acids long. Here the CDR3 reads CASSSRTSGGGETQYF. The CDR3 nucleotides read TGCGCCAGCAGCTCCCGGACTAGCGGGGGGGGCGAGACCCAGTACTTC.

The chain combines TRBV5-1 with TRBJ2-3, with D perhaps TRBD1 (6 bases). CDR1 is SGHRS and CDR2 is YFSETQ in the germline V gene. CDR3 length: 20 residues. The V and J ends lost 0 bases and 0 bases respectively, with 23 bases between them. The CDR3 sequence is CASSLAPGAGAAGSTDTQYF. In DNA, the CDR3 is TGCGCCAGCAGCTTGGCCCCAGGGGCAGGGGCTGCCGGCAGCACAGATACGCAGTATTTT.

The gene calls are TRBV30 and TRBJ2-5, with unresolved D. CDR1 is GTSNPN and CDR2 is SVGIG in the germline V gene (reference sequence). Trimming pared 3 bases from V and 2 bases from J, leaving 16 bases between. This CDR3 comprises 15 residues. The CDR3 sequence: CAWRGRNLVQETQYF. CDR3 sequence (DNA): TGTGCCTGGAGAGGTAGAAACCTCGTACAAGAGACCCAGTACTTC. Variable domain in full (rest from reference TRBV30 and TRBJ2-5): SQTIHQWPATLVQPVGSPLSLECTVEGTSNPNLYWYRQAAGRGLQLLFYSVGIGQISSEVPQNLSASRPQDRQFILSSKKLLLSDSGFYLCAWRGRNLVQETQYFGPGTRLLVL.